Reported below is one T cell receptor (beta chain). Its recognized antigen is unknown. Base-call qualities are not available, and no considerably larger clone is one nucleotide away. In total, around 600 healthy bone marrow donors made up the cohort. All cohort members were sampled while nominally healthy, although unrecorded immune exposures were likely present. The donor was CMV seronegative and was included in the group of hundreds of seronegative cohort members. A peripheral blood sample was provided by each donor, and peripheral blood mononuclear cells were used for TCR beta sequencing. Genomic DNA was extracted from the blood cell samples with the Qiagen DNeasy Blood Extraction Kit. Preparation of the library involved the immunoSEQ multiplex PCR assay. The multiplex PCR relied on a mix of 60 forward primers for TCR Vbeta segments and 13 reverse primers for TCR Jbeta segments. The CDR3 region of rearranged TCR beta genes was amplified from genomic DNA with a multiplex PCR assay. The Illumina HiSeq System was used to sequence the amplified TCR beta libraries as 87-base-pair reads. In the paper's pipeline: In a later analysis, approximately 74 million unique TCR beta chains were counted across the roughly 670 repertoires, and roughly 11 million of these chains were shared by at least two donors. Raw reads were error-corrected and collapsed into unique sequences by a nearest-neighbor algorithm in which closely related sequences were merged to remove PCR and sequencing errors. To assign V, D and J gene segments, CDR3 sequences were aligned to IMGT reference sequences. For a sequence to be retained, at least a six-nucleotide match to both a V gene segment and a J gene segment was required. Rearrangements were called productive when the CDR3 lacked stop codons and stayed in frame with V and J; all others were non-productive. CDR3 was defined by IMGT convention, running from the second conserved V-encoded cysteine to the conserved J-encoded phenylalanine. The earlier analysis of about 610 of the donors excluded sequences that lacked an unambiguous match to a single V gene segment. An earlier analysis of a few hundred of the donors called V segments functional above 56.7% productive rearrangements and segregating when the between-donor standard deviation exceeded 5%. A statistical classification framework was built to diagnose cytomegalovirus status from the catalog of TCR beta chain sequences. In a later analysis, TCR nucleotide sequences were compared against IMGT/GENE-DB human TR gene sequences so that V and J genes could be assigned. A later analysis assigned CDR3 sequences and most-parsimonious VDJ recombination scenarios with the TCRdist pipeline. In a later analysis, each TCR beta chain was defined by its CDR3 amino acid sequence together with its V-gene family, and reads without a unique V-gene family were excluded. In a later analysis, around 650 highly shared, low-generation-probability nucleotide sequences were removed to address suspected cross-contamination and a sequencing artifact. For each public chain, a later analysis derived a clonal expansion index from normalized ranks of inferred template counts within each repertoire. In a later analysis, generation probabilities were computed with a VDJ recombination model fitted to out-of-frame rearrangements, and the resulting probabilities were checked against IGoR. A later analysis scored TCR-TCR, TCR-HLA and TCR-CMV co-occurrence with hypergeometric tests, applying a repertoire-size bias correction to TCR pairs. In a later analysis, false discovery rates were estimated by permuting HLA or CMV assignments 20 times. In a later analysis, co-occurring TCRs were grouped with DBSCAN, and TCRdist sequence similarity was added when clustering was performed within HLA-allele-positive subsets. For co-occurrence clustering, repertoires with fewer than 30,000 or more than 120,000 public chains were excluded, along with five or six repertoires with anomalous nucleotide sharing. TCRdb mirrors the immuneACCESS table, restricted to in-frame sequences. Some clones are absent from its copies; in checked studies, under half trace to an unresolved V gene, and the reason for the others is unknown. D and trimming were read from the DNA, whereas the V and J calls and clone size are those reported in that table. The sample table shows under 200,000 clones, and about 73% are seen once. Approximately 3.1% of the sample is held by the ten biggest clonotypes.

This sample stems from a study of cytomegalovirus exposure and HLA in healthy donors (dated by TCRdb to 2015 to 2018). For context, the study as a whole: An earlier analysis of several hundred of the donors reported 250 to 350 Gb of sequence data and 117 million unique TCR beta sequences from about 200 million T cells. To decide whether each TCR beta V gene segment behaved as functional or pseudogenic, an earlier analysis of several hundred of the donors relied on high-throughput TCR beta sequencing. A later genetic analysis took genome-wide SNP genotypes for about 55% of the roughly 700 donors and used that subset as a discovery cohort. A separate validation cohort of roughly 120 different subjects was used in addition to the roughly 720-subject first cohort. An early release that covered about 600 HLA-typed donors contained around 300 gigabases of sequencing data and around 80 million unique TCR sequences. The later analysis used no new phenotypic data to find candidate immune exposures, relying instead on TCR beta sequences and their occurrence across donors. Donor age, sex, ethnicity and CMV serostatus were compiled alongside the repertoire data. The T cell repertoires of 550 to 850 subjects were profiled by immunosequencing and related to cytomegalovirus serostatus. Across 398 genotyped donors of the cohort, an average of approximately 200,000 unique TCR beta nucleotide sequences per donor were sequenced, and 15% to 20% of those sequences were non-productive. To predict cytomegalovirus infection status, the study combined high-throughput TCR immunosequencing, statistical association of individual TCRs with disease status, and machine learning. Of the approximately 400 genotyped donors, more than 75% were placed in the genetic ancestry cluster associated with self-reported Caucasian donors. In a later analysis, previously published TCR beta repertoires from 666 donors were re-analyzed and high-resolution HLA genotyping was added so that TCR occurrence patterns could be studied. Both class I and class II loci were covered by HLA typing, at four-digit resolution. The aim of the study was to test whether cataloging public T cell receptors could identify signatures of past pathogen exposure. Roughly 5 DR-DQ haplotypes were handled as single units for association and clustering, since linkage in the cohort was strong. Every repertoire in the discovery cohort had been generated on one and the same sequencing platform. Typing coverage varied by locus: about 620-630 donors for A, B, C, DRB1 and DQB1; roughly 520 for DQA1; over 600 for DPA1; 450 to 480 for DPB1. The investigation overall reported the following: Linkage disequilibrium might explain the correlated functional status among segregating V segments, but an unknown experimental factor could not be ruled out. In a later analysis, TCR association rates were found to vary across HLA loci, with the most associated TCRs seen for DRB1 alleles and the fewest for HLA-C alleles. The sequencing pipeline was judged likely to have produced a cluster of highly shared sequence variants as a technical artifact. According to a later analysis, parvovirus B19, influenza, CMV and Epstein-Barr virus appeared linked to several top co-occurrence clusters. Some IMGT-functional V segments, including TRBV6-2 and TRBV6-3, could not be distinguished by the 87-base-pair reads and were therefore excluded. Broadly in line with IMGT annotations, most TCR beta V segments showed up in productive rearrangements about 87% or about 30% of the time in an earlier analysis of about 500 of the donors. Because counts were too low, seventeen rarely observed V segments, including chromosome 9 orphons, were excluded from the earlier analysis of 587 of the donors. The study gave a list of roughly 150 TCR beta chains associated with cytomegalovirus. Most TCR sequences were seen in very few donors, while some public TCRs were found in many individuals. According to a later analysis, most CMV-associated TCR beta chains appeared to be HLA-restricted, and the HLA associations seemed to be driven largely by CMV exposure. Cytomegalovirus status was reported to be diagnosed by the classifier with high specificity and sensitivity in both the original and validation cohorts. At a false discovery rate of 0.05, a later analysis linked under 20,000 TCR beta sequences to specific HLA alleles. Sequencing depth was assumed to be roughly uniform across donors in the presence/absence analyses, though that assumption may not hold. HLA typing was unavailable for some donors at each locus, so association tests used only the typed subset. Compared with equally common non-associated chains, HLA-associated TCR beta chains in a later analysis were more clonally expanded and had lower generation probabilities. Assigning TCR associations to individual alleles was difficult when HLA alleles, especially DR and DQ, strongly co-occurred. A few of the identified cytomegalovirus-associated TCR beta chains were confirmed in vitro to be specific for cytomegalovirus antigens. Only TCR beta chains were sequenced in this cohort, and the absence of alpha or paired-chain data limited detectable features. According to a later genetic analysis, donors in an Asian-associated ancestry cluster had fewer N-insertions in productive TCRs than the approximately 650-donor mean. A later genetic analysis associated a missense DCLRE1C variant with V-gene and J-gene trimming of TCR beta chains, and an independent cohort replicated the association. It was suggested by the authors that the approach could potentially be generalized to other disease states and immunological phenotypes. A further reported finding was that TCR beta sequences accurately predicted the HLA-A and HLA-B alleles for most subjects in the first cohort. The only immune exposure information available for the cohort was CMV serostatus.

There are 13 amino acids in the CDR3, from cysteine to phenylalanine inclusive. Of the read, only the CDR3 DNA is kept; its 39 bases are in frame from base 1. V sheds 2 bases and J sheds 5 bases, leaving 10 bases between their ends. CDR1 and CDR2 were assigned from the germline V gene (reference sequence) as MNHEY and SMNVEV. What was sequenced was PBMCs. The chain links TRBV27 with TRBJ2-7; perhaps TRBD2 is the D gene, with 6 bases matching. The sequence was obtained from a woman in her 40s in good health and CMV-seronegative. The CDR3 protein sequence reads: CASSLNGGNEQYF. The nucleotide sequence reads TGTGCCAGCAGTTTAAACGGAGGGAACGAGCAGTACTTC.